One T cell receptor (beta chain) is described in this entry. The sample is drawn from a study of T cell clones after liver transplantation. Across the study: In this trial, immunosuppression withdrawal was attempted within 2 years of liver transplant. TCRbeta sequencing after a pre-transplant mixed lymphocyte reaction identified graft-donor-reactive clones, later tracked in post-transplant blood.

Thawed unstimulated PBMCs were FACS-sorted by CD3, CD4 and CD8 into two populations. Libraries were prepared by immunoSEQ multiplex PCR; TCRdb keeps only in-frame clonotypes and omits some of them. The sample holds tens of thousands of clones, around four fifths seen once. V lost 6 bases and J 1 base, leaving 9 bases between the germline ends. The length of the CDR3 is 13 residues. Germline V gene data show CDR1 as LNHDA and CDR2 as SQIVND (reference sequence). The chain links TRBV19 to TRBJ2-5; D call uncertain. The clonotype was recovered from a human patient who received a liver transplant. Some T cells may be the graft donor's. The sample here was CD4+ T cells from blood, taken 48 months after liver transplant. CDR3 nucleotide sequence: TGTGCCAGTAGCAGACTCACCCAAGAGACCCAGTACTTC. Amino acid sequence: CASSRLTQETQYF.